The sequence of this T cell receptor (beta chain) was determined in a study of blood T cell repertoires in COVID-19. The wider study: Material from acute and convalescent COVID-19 was sourced from the United States, Italy and Spain.

Germline V CDR1 and CDR2: LNHDA, SQIVND (reference sequence). This CDR3 is 15 amino acids long. The V segment lost 4 bases and the J segment 2 bases; nucleotides outside the gene matches: 3. In the source study's methods: Reference gene primers were amplified, and this amplification served to estimate nucleated cell counts. Repertoires were generated with immunoSEQ multiplex PCR, while TCRdb's copy carries only in-frame clones and drops some. The V and J calls and clone size were taken over from that table, and D and trimming were inferred from the DNA. Among approximately 170,000 clones listed, about 86% were seen once.

The J gene is TRBJ1-5, the V gene TRBV19, with 9 bases fitting TRBD1. The origin of this receptor is a woman aged 45-65 years in a cohort exposed to, infected with or recovered from COVID-19 (not recorded which). Sequencing was performed on PBMCs or T cells enriched from blood (not recorded which). The CDR3 spells CASSTGTGRNQPQHF. The CDR3 DNA reads TGTGCCAGTAGTACCGGGACAGGGCGCAATCAGCCCCAGCATTTT.